The 4 T cell receptor beta chains presented below share a single source sample, sequenced in a study of T cells in Graves' hyperthyroidism and ophthalmopathy. Amplification yielded TCR beta CDR3 regions, with RNA transcripts as the source. RT-PCR in the first round (using the HTBI primer set) targeted the TCR CDR3. In TCRdb, the multiplex PCR reads were re-called with MiXCR into one record per CDR3 protein. Of about 400,000 distinct CDR3 sequences in the sample, 12% to 15% were seen once. Sequencing was done on a sample of blood. The receptors stem from a woman aged 55 to 70 with Graves' ophthalmopathy.

In its sample, this clonotype was seen a few times. The chain links TRBV7-2 to TRBJ2-4, with 7 bases matching TRBD1. CDR1 is SGHTA and CDR2 is FQGNSA in the germline V gene. J lost 0 bases, V lost 3 bases, and 5 bases had no gene match. CDR3 length: 16 residues. Written as DNA, the CDR3 is TGTGCCAGCAGCTTTTGGGACAGTCTAGCCAAAAACATTCAGTACTTC. The encoded protein is CASSFWDSLAKNIQYF. Full variable domain (rest looked up from reference TRBV7-2 and TRBJ2-4): GAGVSQSPSNKVTEKGKDVELRCDPISGHTALYWYRQSLGQGLEFLIYFQGNSAPDKSGLPSDRFSAERTGGSVSTLTIQRTQQEDSAVYLCASSFWDSLAKNIQYFGAGTRLSVL.

V gene TRBV6-1 combines with J gene TRBJ2-2; 11 nucleotides line up with TRBD2. CDR1 is MNHNS and CDR2 is SASEGT in the germline V gene. Trimming took 5 bases from V and 2 from J; bases not matched to a gene: 7. The CDR3 contains 17 residues. Written as DNA, the CDR3 is TGTGCCAGCAGTTCTGGACTAGCGGGCTTTAACACCGGGGAGCTGTTTTTT. Translating it yields CASSSGLAGFNTGELFF.

This clonotype was detected ten times or more. A read error may account for a junction end that differs from germline. CDR3 loop: CASSLSTSASYNEQFF. The CDR3 nucleotides read TGTGCTAGCAGCTTATCGACTAGCGCCTCCTACAATGAGCAGTTCTTC. J is TRBJ2-1 and V is TRBV7-7, with 8 bases matching TRBD2. This CDR3 is built from 16 residues. Germline CDR1 SSHAT, CDR2 FNYEAQ (reference sequence).

In this sample, this clonotype turned up many times. The chain couples TRBV29-1 to TRBJ1-1, with 9 bases lining up with TRBD1. The CDR3 is 14 residues long. With 6 bases clipped from V and 1 base from J, the junction kept 6 bases outside the gene matches. Germline V lookup: CDR1 SQVTM, CDR2 ANQGSEA. The CDR3 here is CSVDPGQGNTEAFF. CDR3 sequence (DNA): TGCAGCGTCGATCCGGGACAGGGGAACACTGAAGCTTTCTTT.